What follows is one T cell receptor beta chain and its context. The data are from a study of cytomegalovirus exposure and HLA in healthy donors. It was with 60 Vbeta and 13 Jbeta primers that the PCR ran. Sequencing used immunoSEQ multiplex PCR; TCRdb keeps in-frame clones, though not all of them. The data contain approximately 200,000 clones, roughly 84% of them singletons. With 2 bases clipped from V and 10 bases from J, the junction kept 15 bases outside the gene matches. The CDR3 is made up of 18 amino acids. CDR1 and CDR2 from the germline V gene are MGHRA and YSYEKL. The specimen sequenced was PBMCs. This sequence joins TRBV4-1 and TRBJ2-1, with TRBD2 matching 12 bases. The source of this sequence is a human donor in good health. CDR3 DNA sequence: TGCGCCAGCAGCCAATACCCATCTAGCGGGAGGGGCCTGGGGGAGCAGTTCTTC. The encoded protein is CASSQYPSSGRGLGEQFF.